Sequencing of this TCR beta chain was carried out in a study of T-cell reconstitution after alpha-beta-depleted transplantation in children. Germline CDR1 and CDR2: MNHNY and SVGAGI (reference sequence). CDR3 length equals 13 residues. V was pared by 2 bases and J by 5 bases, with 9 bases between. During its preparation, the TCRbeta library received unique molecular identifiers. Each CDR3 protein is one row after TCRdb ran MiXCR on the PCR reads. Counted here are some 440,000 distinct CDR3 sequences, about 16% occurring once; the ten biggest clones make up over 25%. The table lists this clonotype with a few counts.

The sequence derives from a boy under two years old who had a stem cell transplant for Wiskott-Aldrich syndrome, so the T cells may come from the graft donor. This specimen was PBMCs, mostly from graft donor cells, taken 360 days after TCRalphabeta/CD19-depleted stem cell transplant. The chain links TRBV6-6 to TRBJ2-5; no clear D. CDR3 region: CASSYPRAETQYF. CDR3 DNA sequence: TGTGCCAGCAGTTACCCACGTGCGGAGACCCAGTACTTC.